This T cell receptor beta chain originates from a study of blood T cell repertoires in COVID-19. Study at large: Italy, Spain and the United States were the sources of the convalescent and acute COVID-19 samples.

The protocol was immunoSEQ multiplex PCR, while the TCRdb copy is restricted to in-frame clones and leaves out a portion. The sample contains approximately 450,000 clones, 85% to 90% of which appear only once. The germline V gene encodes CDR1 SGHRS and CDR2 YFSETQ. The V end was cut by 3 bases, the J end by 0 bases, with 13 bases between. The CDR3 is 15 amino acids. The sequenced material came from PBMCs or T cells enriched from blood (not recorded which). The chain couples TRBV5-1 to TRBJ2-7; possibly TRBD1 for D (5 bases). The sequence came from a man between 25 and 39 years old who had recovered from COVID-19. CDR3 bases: TGCGCCAGCAGCTCCCTGACAGAAAGCTCCTACGAGCAGTACTTC. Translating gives CASSSLTESSYEQYF.